These 7 T cell receptor beta chains were all obtained from the same sample, sequenced in a study of blood T cell repertoires in COVID-19. TCRdb's table, derived via immunoSEQ multiplex PCR, lists solely in-frame clones and lacks some. Of around 89,000 clones listed, roughly 88% are singletons. The sequenced material came from peripheral blood. These receptors were taken from a man in his sixties with acute or convalescent COVID-19.

The V call is TRBV6-1, the J call TRBJ2-7; no definite D call. The CDR3 spans 13 residues. CDR1 is MNHNS and CDR2 is SASEGT in the germline V gene. The germline V and J ends were trimmed by 3 bases and 1 base, with 7 bases remaining between them. Here the CDR3 DNA reads TGTGCCAGCAGTGACAGGTCATCCTACGAGCAGTACTTC. Protein product: CASSDRSSYEQYF.

This chain joins TRBV11-2 and TRBJ2-1; TRBD2 matches 8 bases. In germline, CDR1 is SGHAT, CDR2 FQNNGV. CDR3 length: 16 residues. With 1 base clipped from V and 5 bases from J, the junction kept 7 bases outside the gene matches. As DNA, the CDR3 is TGTGCCAGCAGCTTAGGGGCGGGGGGACGCAACAATGAGCAGTTCTTC. It is translated as CASSLGAGGRNNEQFF. The variable domain in full, with the rest retrieved from reference TRBV11-2 and TRBJ2-1, is EAGVAQSPRYKIIEKRQSVAFWCNPISGHATLYWYQQILGQGPKLLIQFQNNGVVDDSQLPKDRFSAERLKGVDSTLKIQPAKLEDSAVYLCASSLGAGGRNNEQFFGPGTRLTVL.

In this sample, this clone turned up a few times. The V call is TRBV5-6, the J call TRBJ2-7, with 9 bases lining up with TRBD1. Germline CDR1 SGHDT, CDR2 YYEEEE. Unmatched junction bases numbered 4, after V lost 2 bases and J lost 1 base. CDR3 length: 15 residues. The CDR3 protein is CASSFSGTGSYEQYF. Here the CDR3 DNA reads TGTGCCAGCAGCTTCTCCGGGACAGGGTCCTACGAGCAGTACTTC. Looking up the rest from reference TRBV5-6 and TRBJ2-7 gives the full variable domain: DAGVTQSPTHLIKTRGQQVTLRCSPKSGHDTVSWYQQALGQGPQFIFQYYEEEERQRGNFPDRFSGHQFPNYSSELNVNALLLGDSALYLCASSFSGTGSYEQYFGPGTRLTVT.

CDR3 nucleotides: TGTGCCAGCAGCTTGGTGAGGGCATGGAATCAGCCCCAGCATTTT. Protein product: CASSLVRAWNQPQHF. V gene TRBV5-8 combines with J gene TRBJ1-5, with D unclear. Germline V gives CDR1 SGHTS, CDR2 YDEGEE. With 0 bases removed from V and 4 bases from J, the gap between germline ends came to 11 bases. The CDR3 has 15 residues.

The chain links TRBV24-1 to TRBJ1-2; 8 bases line up with TRBD1. V gave up 7 bases and J gave up 8 bases; unmatched junction bases: 5. The CDR3 extends over 12 amino acids. Germline V gene lookup returns CDR1 KGHDR and CDR2 SFDVKD. The CDR3 coding sequence is TGTGCCACCAGCGACAGGGGTAGGGGCTACACCTTC. Its translation: CATSDRGRGYTF.

This clone appeared a few times. The gene calls are TRBV5-1 and TRBJ1-4, with 7 bases aligning to TRBD1. V shed 0 bases, J shed 7 bases, and the junction held 6 bases outside the gene matches. Germline CDR1 reads SGHRS; CDR2 reads YFSETQ. The CDR3 covers 15 residues. The CDR3 loop is CASSLAGGAGEKLFF. CDR3 in DNA: TGCGCCAGCAGCTTGGCAGGGGGAGCTGGTGAAAAACTGTTTTTT.

The chain links TRBV15 to TRBJ2-5, with TRBD2 as a possible D gene (5 bases). The V gene lost 8 bases and the J gene lost 0 bases, with 10 bases spanning the gap. In germline, CDR1 is LNHNV, CDR2 YYDKDF (reference sequence). The CDR3 totals 13 residues. CDR3 region: CATGPGYQETQYF. The CDR3 DNA reads TGTGCCACCGGCCCGGGGTACCAAGAGACCCAGTACTTC. Looking up the rest from reference TRBV15 and TRBJ2-5 gives the full variable domain: DAMVIQNPRYQVTQFGKPVTLSCSQTLNHNVMYWYQQKSSQAPKLLFHYYDKDFNNEADTPDNFQSRRPNTSFCFLDIRSPGLGDTAMYLCATGPGYQETQYFGPGTRLLVL.